The rows below give T cell receptor beta chains drawn from one sample of a study of control samples from healthy donors and cancer patients. Clones were sequenced by immunoSEQ multiplex PCR, and TCRdb holds only the in-frame ones, with some missing. The sample records over 100,000 clones, around 89% being singletons. Sequencing input: blood. These receptors all stem from a woman in her forties or fifties in good health. Each CDR3 is given with its conserved first and last residue. D genes are given only for firm matches. Clone size appears in some rows only: once, few, many, or a class for an expanded clone.

TRBD1	TRBV3-1/TRBV3-2	16	TRBJ1-5	-	TGTGCCAGCAGCCAAGATGGGGACAGGCACAATCAGCCCCAGCATTTT	CASSQDGDRHNQPQHF
-	TRBV16	11	TRBJ2-3	-	TGTGCCAGCGGGGCCACAGATACGCAGTATTTT	CASGATDTQYF
-	TRBV2	15	TRBJ2-1	-	TGTGCCAGCAGTGAAAGCGGTAGCTCCTACAATGAGCAGTTCTTC	CASSESGSSYNEQFF
-	TRBV18	14	TRBJ1-1	-	TGTGCCAGCTCACCAGACATCTTAAGGGGTGAAGCTTTCTTT	CASSPDILRGEAFF
-	TRBV7-2	16	TRBJ1-6	-	TGTGCCAGCAGCTTATTTTCGGGCTTCGGCAATTCACCCCTCCACTTT	CASSLFSGFGNSPLHF
-	TRBV5-8	14	TRBJ2-2	-	TGTGCCAGCAGCTTGTTTCTAGGGGTCCGGGAGCTGTTTTTT	CASSLFLGVRELFF
-	TRBV19	13	TRBJ2-1	-	TGTGCCAGTACCCCCTTGGGGGTCAATGAGCAGTTCTTC	CASTPLGVNEQFF
TRBD1	TRBV29-1	15	TRBJ2-1	-	TGCAGCGTTGAATGGTGGGACAGCCCCTACAATGAGCAGTTCTTC	CSVEWWDSPYNEQFF
TRBD1	TRBV19	22	TRBJ2-2	-	TGTGCCAGTAGGAGGAATGAAATCAGGACAGGCAGACTTAGCTTGAACACCGGGGAGCTGTTTTTT	CASRRNEIRTGRLSLNTGELFF
TRBD2	TRBV5-1	13	TRBJ2-5	-	TGCGCCAGCAGCCCGGGGGGAGGGGAGACCCAGTACTTC	CASSPGGGETQYF
TRBD1	TRBV6-4	16	TRBJ2-2	-	TGTGCCAGCAGTGCCTCGGGACAGGGAAACACCGGGGAGCTGTTTTTT	CASSASGQGNTGELFF
-	TRBV7-2	16	TRBJ1-1	-	TGTGCCAGCAGCCCTCATCGGGGGGGGCGACACACTGAAGCTTTCTTT	CASSPHRGGRHTEAFF
-	TRBV11-2	16	TRBJ2-1	once	TGTGCCAGCAGCTTGCCCCCGGGATCACCCCCTGATGAGCAGTTCTTC	CASSLPPGSPPDEQFF
-	TRBV30	16	TRBJ1-1	-	TGTGCCTGGACCCTGGGTAGGTGGCTTTTGAACACTGAAGCTTTCTTT	CAWTLGRWLLNTEAFF
TRBD1	TRBV6-5	16	TRBJ2-3	-	TGTGCCAGCAGTTACTCGACAGGGGGGAACACAGATACGCAGTATTTT	CASSYSTGGNTDTQYF
TRBD1	TRBV5-6	15	TRBJ2-3	-	TGTGCCAGCAGCCGTGACAGGGGGAGGGCAGATACGCAGTATTTT	CASSRDRGRADTQYF
TRBD1	TRBV18	18	TRBJ1-5	-	TGTGCCAGCTCACCATCGGGACAGGGGGCGTATAGCAATCAGCCCCAGCATTTT	CASSPSGQGAYSNQPQHF
TRBD1	TRBV3-1/TRBV3-2	17	TRBJ2-3	-	TGTGCCAGCAGCCAAGATGTAAGTGGGACAGCTACAGATACGCAGTATTTT	CASSQDVSGTATDTQYF
-	TRBV28	12	TRBJ1-1	-	TGTGCCAGCAGGCAAACGAACACTGAAGCTTTCTTT	CASRQTNTEAFF
-	TRBV11-3	16	TRBJ2-6	-	TGTGCCAGCAGCCCCGAGGGAGAGACTGGGGCCAACGTCCTGACTTTC	CASSPEGETGANVLTF
TRBD2	TRBV7-9	14	TRBJ2-5	-	TGTGCCAGCAGCAGGGGACTACAGCAAGAGACCCAGTACTTC	CASSRGLQQETQYF
TRBD2	TRBV11-2	14	TRBJ2-7	-	TGTGCCAGCAGTCCCGGGACTAGCGGGGGGACGGGGTACTTC	CASSPGTSGGTGYF
-	TRBV28	13	TRBJ2-6	-	TGTGCCAGCACCCCTCGGGGGTCAGACGTCCTGACTTTC	CASTPRGSDVLTF
TRBD1	TRBV11-2	14	TRBJ1-2	-	TGTGCCAGCAGCCGCGTGGGACAGAACTATGGCTACACCTTC	CASSRVGQNYGYTF
TRBD1	TRBV15	15	TRBJ2-5	once	TGTGCCACCAGCAGACCTCCGGGACAGCAAGAGACCCAGTACTTC	CATSRPPGQQETQYF
TRBD1	TRBV30	14	TRBJ1-2	-	TGTGCCTGGAGTGCAATCCATCCGGGACAGGGATACACCTTC	CAWSAIHPGQGYTF
-	TRBV3-1/TRBV3-2	15	TRBJ1-2	-	TGTGCCAGCAGCCAAGTTTCCGGGGGCCCCTATGGCTACACCTTC	CASSQVSGGPYGYTF
-	TRBV29-1	11	TRBJ2-1	-	TGCAGCGTTGAAGATCAGGGTAAGAGCATCTTC	CSVEDQGKSIF
TRBD1	TRBV27	14	TRBJ2-5	once	TGTGCCAGCAGTAGACAGGGAGTAAGAGAGACCCAGTACTTC	CASSRQGVRETQYF
-	TRBV30	10	TRBJ2-5	once	TGTGCCTGGCGGACCGAGACCCAGTACTTC	CAWRTETQYF
-	TRBV7-8	13	TRBJ1-1	-	TGTGCCAGCAGCCCTTTCATGAACACTGAAGCTTTCTTT	CASSPFMNTEAFF
-	TRBV18	14	TRBJ1-5	-	TGTGCCAGCTCACAGCAGGGGCGGGCGCAGCCCCAGCATTTT	CASSQQGRAQPQHF
TRBD1	TRBV6-2/TRBV6-3	14	TRBJ1-1	-	TGTGCCAGCAGTCTCGTGAGACAGGGGATAGAAGCTTTCTTT	CASSLVRQGIEAFF
-	TRBV27	13	TRBJ2-3	-	TGTGCCAGCAGTTTCCGACCGACAGATACGCAGTATTTT	CASSFRPTDTQYF
TRBD2	TRBV10-1	15	TRBJ2-3	-	TGCGGCAACGATCTTAGCGGGAATTGGTCAGATACGCAGTATTTT	CGNDLSGNWSDTQYF
-	TRBV2	13	TRBJ2-3	-	TGTGCCAGCACCGGGGAATACACAGATACGCAGTATTTT	CASTGEYTDTQYF
-	TRBV29-1	17	TRBJ2-3	-	TGCAGCGTTGCCCAAGGTAGCGGAACATCTAGCACAGATACGCAGTATTTT	CSVAQGSGTSSTDTQYF
TRBD1	TRBV19	17	TRBJ2-2	-	TGTGCCAGTAGCCCTCGCCCCGGGACAGGGAACACCGGGGAGCTGTTTTTT	CASSPRPGTGNTGELFF
-	TRBV5-4	14	TRBJ1-4	once	TGTGCCAGCAGCTACACAGGGTTTAATGAAAAACTGTTTTTT	CASSYTGFNEKLFF
-	TRBV7-9	14	TRBJ1-6	once	TGTGCCAGCAGCGCTAGCGGGGTCCGTTCACCCCTCCACTTT	CASSASGVRSPLHF
-	TRBV9	16	TRBJ2-3	-	TGTGCCAGCAGCGTAGAGGGGGTGGCGGGCACAGATACGCAGTATTTT	CASSVEGVAGTDTQYF
TRBD1	TRBV28	13	TRBJ1-2	-	TGTGCCAGCAGTTTTGGACAGGGTGGCATCCACACCTTC	CASSFGQGGIHTF
-	TRBV7-2	12	TRBJ2-2	-	TGTGCCAGCAGCCCGTACGTCGGGGAGCTGTTTTTT	CASSPYVGELFF
-	TRBV2	14	TRBJ1-3	-	TGTGCCAGCAGCCCTCAGACGTCAGGAAACACCATATATTTT	CASSPQTSGNTIYF
TRBD1	TRBV24-1	13	TRBJ1-2	-	TGTGCCACCAGTGAGGGGACAGGGTATGGCTACACCTTC	CATSEGTGYGYTF
TRBD1	TRBV6-5	13	TRBJ2-2	-	TGTGCCAGCAGCCGACAGGGAATCGGGGAGCTGTTTTTT	CASSRQGIGELFF
TRBD2	TRBV7-9	16	TRBJ2-3	-	TGTGCCAGCAGCTTAGGACTAGCGGGGGTCACAGATACGCAGTATTTT	CASSLGLAGVTDTQYF
-	TRBV5-1	13	TRBJ1-1	-	TGCGCCAGCAGCTTGTTAATGGACACTGAAGCTTTCTTT	CASSLLMDTEAFF
-	TRBV7-3	13	TRBJ2-3	-	TGTGCCAGCAGCTTAAAACGTACAGATACGCAGTATTTT	CASSLKRTDTQYF
-	TRBV9	12	TRBJ2-2	-	TGTGCCAGCAGCGGACAAACCGGGGAGCTGTTTTTT	CASSGQTGELFF
-	TRBV3-1/TRBV3-2	11	TRBJ1-2	-	TGTGCCAGCAGCTCAGTAGGGGGCTACACCTTC	CASSSVGGYTF
-	TRBV2	16	TRBJ1-1	-	TGTGCCAGCAGTGAATATGGGCGGGGGAGGTCCACTGAAGCTTTCTTT	CASSEYGRGRSTEAFF
-	TRBV6-2/TRBV6-3	16	TRBJ2-2	once	TGTGCCAGCAGTTCTAGGCGACTAACGAACACCGGGGAGCTGTTTTTT	CASSSRRLTNTGELFF